This TCR beta chain was sequenced in a study of T cell repertoires in cytomegalovirus infection. With respect to this clonotype: Its antigen is unknown.

Germline values: CDR1 SGHVS, CDR2 FNYEAQ. J lost 8 bases, V lost 2 bases, and 7 bases had no gene match. The CDR3 contains 15 residues. TCRdb recomputed calls from the reads with MiXCR, one row per CDR3 protein. The table has fewer than 550,000 distinct CDR3 sequences, approximately 10% seen once. Study-wide points: The response measured ex vivo was dominated by TCR beta clonotypes (HLA-C-restricted and CMV-specific).

This receptor was obtained from a human donor in good health (CMV status not recorded). Some clones in this sample may be carry-over from other donors' samples. The V and J genes are TRBV7-6 and TRBJ2-1; 9 nucleotides agree with TRBD2. Sequencing was performed on PBMCs. The CDR3 nucleotides are TGTGCCAGCAGCTTAAGCGGGAGGAATGTGGATGAGCAGTTCTTC. It specifies CASSLSGRNVDEQFF.